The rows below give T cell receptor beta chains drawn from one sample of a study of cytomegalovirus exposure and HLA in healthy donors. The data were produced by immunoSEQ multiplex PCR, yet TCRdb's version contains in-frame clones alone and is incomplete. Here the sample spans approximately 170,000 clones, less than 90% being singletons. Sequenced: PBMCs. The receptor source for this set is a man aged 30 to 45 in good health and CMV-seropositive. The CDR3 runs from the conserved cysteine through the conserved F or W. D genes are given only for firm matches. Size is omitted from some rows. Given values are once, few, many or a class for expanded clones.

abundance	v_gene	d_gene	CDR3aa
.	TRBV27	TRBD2	CASRRNYGTSGWAGDNEQFF
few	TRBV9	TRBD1	CASSDWTGGNQETQYF
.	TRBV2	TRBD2	CASKERERGDTQYF
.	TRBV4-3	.	CASSQRQVYNSPLHF
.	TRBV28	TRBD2	CASSLEVSGLAGVSGANVLTF
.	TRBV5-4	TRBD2	CASTTTSGYNEQFF
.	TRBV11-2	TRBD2	CASSSSGRSYEQYF
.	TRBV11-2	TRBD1	CASSYVGTGDGELFF
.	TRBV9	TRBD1	CASSLTGGASDTQYF
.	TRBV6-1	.	CASTPRGYTEAFF
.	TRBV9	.	CASSSGNTIYF
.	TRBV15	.	CATSRDLGEEQFF
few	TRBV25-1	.	CASRGGRNEQFF
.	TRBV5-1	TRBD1	CASSFSITGTGVDEQYF
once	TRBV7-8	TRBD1	CASSLGTGGLETQYF
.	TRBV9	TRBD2	CASSVVASGSLGEQFF
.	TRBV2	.	CASSDPLNTEAFF
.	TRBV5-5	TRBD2	CASSLLAESSYEQYF
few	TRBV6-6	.	CASSYSVGVVGELFF
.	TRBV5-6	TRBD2	CASSLDSGGSTDTQYF
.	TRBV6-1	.	CARWKGRRETQYF
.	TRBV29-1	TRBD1	CSVGPEGANTEAFF
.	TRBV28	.	CASRPGRGYQETQYF
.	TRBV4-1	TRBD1	CASSHHSRTGGDTQYF
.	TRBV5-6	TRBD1	CASSPYRGLRDEQYF
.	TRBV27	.	CASSFAGNTEAFF
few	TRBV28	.	CASSLGAGGYTF
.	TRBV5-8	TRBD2	CASSLASGLPYEQYF
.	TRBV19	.	CASSPRGTEETQYF
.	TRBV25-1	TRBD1	CASTAGTGGQETQYF
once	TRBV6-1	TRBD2	CASGLAYIYEQYF
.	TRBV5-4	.	CASSPRQGQETQYF
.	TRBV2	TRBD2	CASTYLKAGAYEQYF
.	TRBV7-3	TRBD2	CASSLAGGLNTDTQYF
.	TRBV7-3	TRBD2	CASSSRGSSASGGKTYNEQFF
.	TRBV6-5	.	CASTLGGGNYGYTF
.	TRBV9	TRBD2	CASSVGGGAVGELFF
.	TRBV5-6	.	CASSSRGNTEAFF
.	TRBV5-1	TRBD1	CASSRRDREGETQYF
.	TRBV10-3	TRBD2	CAIRQGLAGLGEQYF
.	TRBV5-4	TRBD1	CASSTDRVAGYGYTF
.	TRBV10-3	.	CAISITDPIYNSPLHF
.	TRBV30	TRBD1	CAWSQGSTGGGNQPQHF
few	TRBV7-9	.	CASSSGPNSGEKLFF
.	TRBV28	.	CASRSPGGSSYEQYF
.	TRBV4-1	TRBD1	CASSQATGAVQYF
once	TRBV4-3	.	CASSQDSELGQPQHF
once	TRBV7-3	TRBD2	CASSPTSGGAPGELFF
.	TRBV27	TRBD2	CASSLSRGGDEQFF
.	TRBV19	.	CASSIQGFEPQHF
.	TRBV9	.	CASSAAGMAPDSGANVLTF
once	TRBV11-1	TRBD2	CASSFTSGSPSNEQFF
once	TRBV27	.	CASRTRQGNTIYF
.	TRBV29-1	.	CSGVGVQETQYF